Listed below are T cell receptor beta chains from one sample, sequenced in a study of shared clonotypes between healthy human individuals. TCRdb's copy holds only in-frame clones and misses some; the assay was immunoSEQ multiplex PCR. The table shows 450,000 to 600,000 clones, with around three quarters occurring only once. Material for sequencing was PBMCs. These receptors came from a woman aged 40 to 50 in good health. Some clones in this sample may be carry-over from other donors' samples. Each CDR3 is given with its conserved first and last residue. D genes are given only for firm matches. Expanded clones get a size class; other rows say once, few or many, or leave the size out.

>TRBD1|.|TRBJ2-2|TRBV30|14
CAWNRDSNTGELFF
TGTGCCTGGAACCGGGACAGCAACACCGGGGAGCTGTTTTTT
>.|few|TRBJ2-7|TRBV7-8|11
CASSLAVEQYF
TGTGCCAGCAGCTTAGCAGTTGAGCAGTACTTC
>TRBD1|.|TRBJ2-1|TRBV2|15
CASSERDRGRTEQFF
TGTGCCAGCAGTGAAAGGGACAGGGGTCGAACTGAGCAGTTCTTC
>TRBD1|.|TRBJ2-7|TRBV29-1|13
CSGMDRGNYEQYF
TGCAGCGGGATGGACAGGGGAAACTACGAGCAGTACTTC
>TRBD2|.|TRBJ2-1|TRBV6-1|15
CASSLGEGSYNEQFF
TGTGCCAGCAGTTTGGGGGAGGGTTCCTACAATGAGCAGTTCTTC
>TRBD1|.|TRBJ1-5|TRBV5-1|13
CASSWGTGEPQHF
TGCGCCAGCAGCTGGGGTACAGGGGAGCCCCAGCATTTT
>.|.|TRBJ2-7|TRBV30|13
CAWRGPISYEQYF
TGTGCCTGGAGAGGGCCTATCTCCTACGAGCAGTACTTC
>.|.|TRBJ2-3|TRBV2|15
CASRGTVRGTDTQYF
TGTGCCAGCCGCGGGACCGTCCGGGGGACAGATACGCAGTATTTT
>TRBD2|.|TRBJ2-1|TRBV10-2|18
CASSEPFVAGRASNEQFF
TGCGCCAGCAGTGAGCCATTCGTAGCGGGAAGGGCTTCCAATGAGCAGTTCTTC
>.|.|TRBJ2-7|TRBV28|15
CASSLGLRGTSEQYF
TGTGCCAGCAGTTTAGGCCTCCGGGGAACTTCCGAGCAGTACTTC
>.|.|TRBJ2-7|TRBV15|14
CATSGIADLYEQYF
TGTGCCACCAGCGGAATAGCGGACCTCTACGAGCAGTACTTC
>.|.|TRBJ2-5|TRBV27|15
CASSFSRGGQETQYF
TGTGCCAGCAGTTTCTCCCGGGGAGGCCAAGAGACCCAGTACTTC
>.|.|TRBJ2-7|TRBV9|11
CASSQGGEQYF
TGTGCCAGCAGCCAGGGAGGCGAGCAGTACTTC
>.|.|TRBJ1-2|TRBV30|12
CAWKRPSGGYTF
TGTGCCTGGAAACGACCTTCGGGGGGCTACACCTTC
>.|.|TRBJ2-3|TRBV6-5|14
CASSYSDGRDTQYF
TGTGCCAGCAGTTACTCCGACGGACGAGATACGCAGTATTTT
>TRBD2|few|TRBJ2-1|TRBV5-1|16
CASSALAGESYNEQFF
TGCGCCAGCAGCGCGTTAGCGGGGGAATCCTACAATGAGCAGTTCTTC
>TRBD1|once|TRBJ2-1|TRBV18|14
CASSTGQGFNEQFF
TGTGCCAGCTCGACGGGACAGGGCTTCAATGAGCAGTTCTTC
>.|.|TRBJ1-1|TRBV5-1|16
CASREDFGETNTEAFF
TGCGCCAGCAGGGAAGACTTTGGGGAGACGAACACTGAAGCTTTCTTT
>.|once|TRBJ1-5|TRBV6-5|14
CASSSRRGNQPQHF
TGTGCCAGCAGTTCTCGGCGGGGCAATCAGCCCCAGCATTTT
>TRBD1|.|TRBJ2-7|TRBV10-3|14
CAIRPQGAPLEQYF
TGTGCCATCAGGCCACAGGGGGCGCCGCTCGAGCAGTACTTC
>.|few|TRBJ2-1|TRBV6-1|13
CASSREEYSAQFF
TGTGCCAGCAGCAGGGAGGAGTATTCCGCGCAGTTCTTC
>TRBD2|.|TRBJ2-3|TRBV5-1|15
CASTHSSGSADTQYF
TGCGCCAGCACCCACTCTAGCGGGAGTGCAGATACGCAGTATTTT
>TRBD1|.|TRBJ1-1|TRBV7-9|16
CASSLGRQGAWTEAFF
TGTGCCAGCAGCTTAGGTCGACAGGGGGCGTGGACTGAAGCTTTCTTT
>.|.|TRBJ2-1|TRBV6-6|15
CASSYGRNYYNEQFF
TGTGCCAGCAGTTACGGACGGAACTACTACAATGAGCAGTTCTTC
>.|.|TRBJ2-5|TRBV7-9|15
CASSQIGFSQETQYF
TGTGCCAGCAGCCAAATCGGTTTTTCCCAAGAGACCCAGTACTTC
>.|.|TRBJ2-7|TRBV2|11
CASGLGDEQYF
TGTGCCAGCGGCTTAGGGGACGAGCAGTACTTC
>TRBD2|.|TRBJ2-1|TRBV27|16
CASSFLGGSSYNEQFF
TGTGCCAGCAGTTTCCTTGGCGGGAGCTCCTACAATGAGCAGTTCTTC
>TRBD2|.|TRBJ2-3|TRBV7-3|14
CASSAGLAADTQYF
TGTGCCAGCAGCGCAGGACTAGCGGCAGATACGCAGTATTTT
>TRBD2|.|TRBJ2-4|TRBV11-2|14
CASSLGLAENIQYF
TGTGCCAGCAGCTTAGGTCTAGCGGAAAACATTCAGTACTTC
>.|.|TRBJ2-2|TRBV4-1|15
CASSQVFLGTGELFF
TGCGCCAGCAGCCAAGTTTTTCTTGGCACCGGGGAGCTGTTTTTT
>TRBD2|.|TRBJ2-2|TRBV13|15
CASSSLAGVTGELFF
TGTGCCAGCAGCTCCCTAGCGGGAGTCACCGGGGAGCTGTTTTTT
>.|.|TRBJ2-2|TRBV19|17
CATSGRTGYVSAGELFF
TGTGCCACTTCCGGGAGGACAGGGTACGTTTCAGCCGGGGAGCTGTTTTTT
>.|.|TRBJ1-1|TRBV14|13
CASSRNMNTEAFF
TGTGCCAGCAGCCGGAACATGAACACTGAAGCTTTCTTT
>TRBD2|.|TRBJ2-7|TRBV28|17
CASSLLAGGPEESEQYF
TGTGCCAGCAGTTTGCTAGCGGGAGGGCCAGAAGAGAGCGAGCAGTACTTC
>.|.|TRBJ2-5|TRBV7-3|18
CASSLRGGGGSAEETQYF
TGTGCCAGCAGCTTAAGGGGCGGTGGGGGATCAGCGGAAGAGACCCAGTACTTC
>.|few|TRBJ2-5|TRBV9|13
CASSVSGQETQYF
TGTGCCAGCAGCGTATCAGGGCAAGAGACCCAGTACTTC
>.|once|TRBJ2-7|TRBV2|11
CASGRVGEQYF
TGTGCCAGCGGACGGGTGGGCGAGCAGTACTTC
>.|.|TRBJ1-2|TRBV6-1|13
CASSEWGQHGYTF
TGTGCCAGCAGTGAGTGGGGGCAGCATGGCTACACCTTC
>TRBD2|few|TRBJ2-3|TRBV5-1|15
CASSWGGRYTDTQYF
TGCGCCAGCAGCTGGGGCGGGAGGTACACAGATACGCAGTATTTT
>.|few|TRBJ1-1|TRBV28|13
CASIGGENTEAFF
TGTGCCAGCATCGGGGGGGAAAACACTGAAGCTTTCTTT
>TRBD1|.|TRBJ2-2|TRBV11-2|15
CASRTRQGASGELFF
TGTGCCAGCAGAACAAGACAGGGGGCATCCGGGGAGCTGTTTTTT
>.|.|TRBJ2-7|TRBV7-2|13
CASSLGLSREQYF
TGTGCCAGCAGCTTAGGTTTATCACGGGAGCAGTACTTC
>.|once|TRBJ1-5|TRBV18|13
CASSPGTDQPQHF
TGTGCCAGCTCACCAGGAACGGATCAGCCCCAGCATTTT
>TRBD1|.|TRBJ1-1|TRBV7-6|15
CASSPWTGRNTEAFF
TGTGCCAGCAGCCCATGGACAGGGAGGAACACTGAAGCTTTCTTT
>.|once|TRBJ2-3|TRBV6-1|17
CASSEAFGAAGTDTQYF
TGTGCCAGCAGTGAAGCTTTTGGCGCCGCGGGCACAGATACGCAGTATTTT
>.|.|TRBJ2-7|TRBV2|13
CASSGPGSYEQYF
TGTGCCAGCAGTGGCCCGGGTTCCTACGAGCAGTACTTC
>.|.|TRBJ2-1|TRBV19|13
CASRKSSYNEQFF
TGTGCCAGTCGTAAAAGCTCCTACAATGAGCAGTTCTTC
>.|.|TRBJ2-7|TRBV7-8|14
CASSPTGLAYEQYF
TGTGCCAGCAGCCCAACGGGACTCGCCTACGAGCAGTACTTC
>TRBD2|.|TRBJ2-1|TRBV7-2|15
CASSLRGRPNNEQFF
TGTGCCAGCAGCCTGCGCGGGAGGCCCAACAATGAGCAGTTCTTC
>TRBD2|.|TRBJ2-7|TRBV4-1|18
CASSQDHKVLAGIHEQYF
TGCGCCAGCAGCCAAGATCATAAAGTACTAGCGGGAATCCACGAGCAGTACTTC
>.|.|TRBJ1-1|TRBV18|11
CASSPQGEAFF
TGTGCCAGCTCACCACAAGGTGAAGCTTTCTTT
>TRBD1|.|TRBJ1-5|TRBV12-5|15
CASGHRDSTNQPQHF
TGTGCTAGTGGTCACCGGGACAGTACAAATCAGCCCCAGCATTTT
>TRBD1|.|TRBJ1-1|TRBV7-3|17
CASSAWTGGMLSTEAFF
TGTGCCAGCAGCGCGTGGACAGGGGGTATGTTGAGCACTGAAGCTTTCTTT
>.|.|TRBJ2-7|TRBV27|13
CASSPWGQPEQYF
TGTGCCAGCAGTCCTTGGGGACAACCCGAGCAGTACTTC
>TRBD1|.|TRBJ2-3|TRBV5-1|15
CASRPTGGLTDTQYF
TGCGCCAGCAGGCCTACAGGGGGGCTCACAGATACGCAGTATTTT
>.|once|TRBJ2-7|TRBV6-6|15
CASSYTLALANEQYF
TGTGCCAGCAGTTACACCCTAGCCCTGGCGAACGAGCAGTACTTC
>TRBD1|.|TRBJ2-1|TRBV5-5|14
CASSYSQGTDEQFF
TGTGCCAGCAGCTACTCACAGGGGACCGATGAGCAGTTCTTC
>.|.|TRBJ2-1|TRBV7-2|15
CASSLASGSHNEQFF
TGTGCCAGCAGCTTAGCATCAGGGTCCCACAATGAGCAGTTCTTC
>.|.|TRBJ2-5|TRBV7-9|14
CASSQGGYQETQYF
TGTGCCAGCAGCCAGGGGGGGTACCAAGAGACCCAGTACTTC
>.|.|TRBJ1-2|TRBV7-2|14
CASSSTEGQYGYTF
TGTGCCAGCAGCTCCACAGAAGGACAGTATGGCTACACCTTC